The next 8 T cell receptor beta chains were all read from a single sample in a study of shared clonotypes between healthy human individuals. Profiling relied on immunoSEQ multiplex PCR, and the TCRdb table lists in-frame clones only, not all of them. This sample yields roughly 590,000 clones, of which about 95% are seen a single time; 0.11% belongs to the top ten. CD45RO-negative, CCR7-selected cells formed the naive CD8 fraction, which excluded terminally differentiated effector memory CD45RA+ cells. The sequencing input was naive CD8+ T cells sorted from blood. The receptors come from a woman aged 30 to 39 in good health.

V gene TRBV7-9 combines with J gene TRBJ1-2; no definite D call. Germline V CDR1 and CDR2: SEHNR, FQNEAQ (reference sequence). The CDR3 length is 14 residues. With 3 bases removed from V and 4 bases from J, the gap between germline ends came to 12 bases. The CDR3: CASSFTDVLYGYTF. Here the CDR3 DNA reads TGTGCCAGCAGCTTTACCGACGTTCTCTATGGCTACACCTTC.

The chain employs TRBV27 and TRBJ2-7; D remains unclear. This CDR3 region has 14 residues. Trimming left V 5 bases short and J 4 bases short, with 15 bases between. Germline V gene lookup returns CDR1 MNHEY and CDR2 SMNVEV (reference sequence). The DNA of the CDR3 is TGTGCCAGCAGTCCCAATCCCCTAGTATACGAGCAGTACTTC. The encoded protein is CASSPNPLVYEQYF.

This clone was seen once. The J gene is TRBJ2-7, the V gene TRBV4-1; 8 nucleotides line up with TRBD1. CDR1 is MGHRA, CDR2 YSYEKL, per germline. V lost 3 bases, J lost 6 bases, and 10 bases stayed unmatched. The CDR3 loop spans 15 amino acids. The CDR3 here is CASSHTGQVGGEQYF. CDR3 nucleotides: TGCGCCAGCAGCCACACGGGACAGGTGGGCGGCGAGCAGTACTTC.

The CDR3 DNA sequence: TGTGCCAGCAGTTTCTTCTTGCCCTACGAGCAGTACTTC. The encoded protein is CASSFFLPYEQYF. The V and J genes are TRBV28 and TRBJ2-7; D unclear. V was cut by 3 bases and J by 2 bases, with 8 bases left in between. The CDR3 totals 13 residues. CDR1 is MDHEN and CDR2 is SYDVKM in the germline V gene.

This CDR3 reads CASSDAGLVTGDTQYF. The DNA of the CDR3 is TGCGCCAGCAGTGACGCGGGACTCGTAACGGGGGATACGCAGTATTTT. V and J are TRBV10-2 and TRBJ2-3; D perhaps matches TRBD2 (6 bases). This CDR3 region has 16 residues. From germline, CDR1 is WSHSY and CDR2 SAAADI. Trimming removed 3 bases from V and 6 bases from J, with 19 bases in between.

Written as DNA, the CDR3 is TGCGCCAGCAGCAAGGACGAGCAGTACTTC. Its protein is CASSKDEQYF. This sequence joins TRBV5-1 and TRBJ2-7, with D hard to call. The length of the CDR3 is 10 residues. Trimming took 4 bases from V and 5 from J, leaving 4 bases between them. Per the germline V gene, CDR1 is SGHRS and CDR2 is YFSETQ. The entire variable domain, with the rest obtained from reference TRBV5-1 and TRBJ2-7, is as follows: KAGVTQTPRYLIKTRGQQVTLSCSPISGHRSVSWYQQTPGQGLQFLFEYFSETQRNKGNFPGRFSGRQFSNSRSEMNVSTLELGDSALYLCASSKDEQYFGPGTRLTVT.

The chain is built from TRBV7-8 and TRBJ2-1; 13 bases match TRBD2. This CDR3 has 17 amino acids. Trimming cost V 2 bases and J 6 bases; bases outside gene matches: 7. CDR1 SGHVS and CDR2 FQNEAQ come from the germline V gene. The CDR3 protein is CASSLHNGLAGVNEQFF. In DNA, the CDR3 is TGTGCCAGCAGCTTACACAACGGACTAGCGGGAGTCAATGAGCAGTTCTTC.

This chain uses TRBV27 with TRBJ2-4; 7 bases line up with TRBD2. The CDR3 is made up of 21 amino acids. The J segment lost 2 bases and the V segment lost 5 bases, leaving 24 bases of the junction unmatched. Germline V gives CDR1 MNHEY, CDR2 SMNVEV (reference sequence). The CDR3 coding sequence is TGTGCCAGCAGTCTTTTCTTCCTGGAGCGGGATTTAGGCGTTACCAAAAACATTCAGTACTTC. It codes for CASSLFFLERDLGVTKNIQYF.